This T cell receptor beta chain emerged from a study of graft-versus-host responses after intestinal transplantation. Remarks on this clone: Its antigen remains unidentified.

Study-wide points: After transplant, early declines in HvG clones were associated with peak levels of circulating GvH clones.

Here immunoSEQ multiplex PCR was the method, and the copy in TCRdb shows in-frame clones only, minus some. In the table there are around 90,000 clones, 90% to 95% of which are singletons. The starting material was unstimulated CD8+ T cells sorted from spleen or lymph node cells, obtained before intestinal transplant. The TCR comes from a human donor who received an intestinal transplant.

CDR3 region: CASSHVAGSYNEQFF. The CDR3, as DNA: TGCGCCAGCAGCCATGTGGCGGGGTCGTACAATGAGCAGTTCTTC. The chain uses TRBV4-1 and TRBJ2-1; D perhaps matches TRBD2 (6 bases). V gave up 3 bases and J gave up 4 bases, with 13 bases separating them. Germline values: CDR1 MGHRA, CDR2 YSYEKL. The CDR3 covers 15 residues.